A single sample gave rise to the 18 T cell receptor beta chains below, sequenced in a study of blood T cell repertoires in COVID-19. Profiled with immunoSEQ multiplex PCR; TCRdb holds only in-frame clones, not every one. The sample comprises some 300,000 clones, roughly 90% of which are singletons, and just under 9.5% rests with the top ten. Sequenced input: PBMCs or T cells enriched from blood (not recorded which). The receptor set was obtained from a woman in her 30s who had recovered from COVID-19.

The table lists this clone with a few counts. The CDR3 DNA reads TGTGCCAGCAGCTTAGGGGGACAGCCCTCCACCTACGAGCAGTACTTC. This codes for CASSLGGQPSTYEQYF. The rearrangement uses TRBV11-2 and TRBJ2-7; 7 bases align to TRBD1. The J segment lost 2 bases and the V segment lost 1 base, leaving 8 bases of the junction unmatched. Germline-derived CDR1 and CDR2 are SGHAT and FQNNGV. The CDR3 length is 16 residues.

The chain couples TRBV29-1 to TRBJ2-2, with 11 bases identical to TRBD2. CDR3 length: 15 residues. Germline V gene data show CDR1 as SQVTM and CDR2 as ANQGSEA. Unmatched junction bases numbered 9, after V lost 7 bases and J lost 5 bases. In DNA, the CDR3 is TGCAGCGCTCGGATACTAGCGGGAGTTACCGGGGAGCTGTTTTTT. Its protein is CSARILAGVTGELFF.

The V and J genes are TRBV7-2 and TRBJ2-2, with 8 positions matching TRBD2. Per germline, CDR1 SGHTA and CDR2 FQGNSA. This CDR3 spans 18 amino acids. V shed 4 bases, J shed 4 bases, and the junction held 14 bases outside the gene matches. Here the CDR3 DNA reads TGTGCCAGCAGCTACACACCCCAAAGACTAGCGTTCACCGGGGAGCTGTTTTTT. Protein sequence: CASSYTPQRLAFTGELFF.

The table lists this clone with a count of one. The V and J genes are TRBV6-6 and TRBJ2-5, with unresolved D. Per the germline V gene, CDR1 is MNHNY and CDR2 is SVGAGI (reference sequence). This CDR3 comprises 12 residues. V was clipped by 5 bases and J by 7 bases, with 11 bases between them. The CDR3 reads CASSPIRGTQYF. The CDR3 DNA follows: TGTGCCAGCAGTCCCATTCGCGGGACCCAGTACTTC.

CDR3 DNA: TGTGCCAGCTCGAGCACGAGGACAGCTTCCTACGAGCAGTACTTC. Its protein product is CASSSTRTASYEQYF. The V call is TRBV27, the J call TRBJ2-7, with D possibly TRBD1 on 6 matching bases. There are 15 residues in the CDR3. CDR1 is MNHEY and CDR2 is SMNVEV in the germline V gene (reference sequence). The V and J ends lost 8 bases and 1 base respectively, with 18 bases between them.

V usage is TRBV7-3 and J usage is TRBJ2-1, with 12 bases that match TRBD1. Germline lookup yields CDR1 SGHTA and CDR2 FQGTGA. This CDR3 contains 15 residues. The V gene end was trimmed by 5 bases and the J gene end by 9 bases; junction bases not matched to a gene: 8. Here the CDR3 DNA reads TGTGCCAGCAGCCACCGGGACAGGGGGCGGTCTGAGCAGTTCTTC. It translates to CASSHRDRGRSEQFF.

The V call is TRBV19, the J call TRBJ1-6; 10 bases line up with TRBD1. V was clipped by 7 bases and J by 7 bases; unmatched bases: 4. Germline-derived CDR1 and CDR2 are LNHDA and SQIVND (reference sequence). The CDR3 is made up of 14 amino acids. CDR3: CASTRQGANSPLHF. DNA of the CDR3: TGTGCCAGTACGAGACAGGGGGCGAATTCACCCCTCCACTTT.

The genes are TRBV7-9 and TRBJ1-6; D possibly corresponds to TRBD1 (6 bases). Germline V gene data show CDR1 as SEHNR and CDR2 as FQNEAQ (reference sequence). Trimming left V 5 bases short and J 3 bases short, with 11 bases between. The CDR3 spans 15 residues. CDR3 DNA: TGTGCCAGCAGCGTACGGACAGTCTATAATTCACCCCTCCACTTT. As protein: CASSVRTVYNSPLHF.

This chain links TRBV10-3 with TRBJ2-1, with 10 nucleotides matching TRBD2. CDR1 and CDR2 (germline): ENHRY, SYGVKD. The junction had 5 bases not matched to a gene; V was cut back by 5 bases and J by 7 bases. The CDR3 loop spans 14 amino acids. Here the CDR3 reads CAISLAGAMNEQFF. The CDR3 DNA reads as TGTGCCATCAGTCTAGCGGGAGCGATGAATGAGCAGTTCTTC.

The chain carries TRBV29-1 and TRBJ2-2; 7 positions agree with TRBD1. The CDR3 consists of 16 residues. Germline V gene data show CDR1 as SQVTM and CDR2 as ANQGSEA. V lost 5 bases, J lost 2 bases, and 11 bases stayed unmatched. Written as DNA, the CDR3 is TGCAGCGTTTCGTCAGGGGGAACCACCAACACCGGGGAGCTGTTTTTT. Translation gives CSVSSGGTTNTGELFF.

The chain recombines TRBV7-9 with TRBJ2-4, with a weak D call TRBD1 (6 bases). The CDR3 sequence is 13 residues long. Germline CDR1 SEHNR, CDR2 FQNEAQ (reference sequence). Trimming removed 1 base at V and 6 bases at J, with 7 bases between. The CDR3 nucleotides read TGTGCCAGCAGCTTAGGACAGGCAAACATTCAGTACTTC. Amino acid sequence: CASSLGQANIQYF.

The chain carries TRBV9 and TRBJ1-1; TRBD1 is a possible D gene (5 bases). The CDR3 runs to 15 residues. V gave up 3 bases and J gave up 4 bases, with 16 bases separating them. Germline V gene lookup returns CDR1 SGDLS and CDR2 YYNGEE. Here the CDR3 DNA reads TGTGCCAGCAGCGCCGGGTGGGGCTTGGGCACTGAAGCTTTCTTT. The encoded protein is CASSAGWGLGTEAFF. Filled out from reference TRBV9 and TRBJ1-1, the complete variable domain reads DSGVTQTPKHLITATGQRVTLRCSPRSGDLSVYWYQQSLDQGLQFLIQYYNGEERAKGNILERFSAQQFPDLHSELNLSSLELGDSALYFCASSAGWGLGTEAFFGQGTRLTVV.

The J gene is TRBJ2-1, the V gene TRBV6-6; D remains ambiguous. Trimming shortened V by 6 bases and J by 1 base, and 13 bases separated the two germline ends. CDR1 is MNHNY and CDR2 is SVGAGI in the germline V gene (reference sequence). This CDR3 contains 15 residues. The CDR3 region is CASSANLGSYNEQFF. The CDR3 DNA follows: TGTGCCAGCAGCGCAAACCTAGGATCCTACAATGAGCAGTTCTTC.

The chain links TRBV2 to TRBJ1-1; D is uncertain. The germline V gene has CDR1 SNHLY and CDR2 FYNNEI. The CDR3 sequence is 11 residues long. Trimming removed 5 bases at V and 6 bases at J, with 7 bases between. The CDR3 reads CASSIQSEAFF. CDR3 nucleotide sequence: TGTGCCAGCAGTATACAGTCTGAAGCTTTCTTT.

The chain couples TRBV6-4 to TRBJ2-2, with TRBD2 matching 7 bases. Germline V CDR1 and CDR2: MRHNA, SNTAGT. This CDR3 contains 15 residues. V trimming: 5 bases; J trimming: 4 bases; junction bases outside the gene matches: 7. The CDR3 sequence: CASSPSGISTGELFF. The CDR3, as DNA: TGTGCCAGCAGTCCTAGCGGCATATCCACCGGGGAGCTGTTTTTT.

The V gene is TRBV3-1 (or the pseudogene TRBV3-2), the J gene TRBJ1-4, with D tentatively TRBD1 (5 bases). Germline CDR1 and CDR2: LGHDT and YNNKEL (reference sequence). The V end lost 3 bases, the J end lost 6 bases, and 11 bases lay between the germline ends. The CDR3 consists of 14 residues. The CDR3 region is CASSHSGRDEKLFF. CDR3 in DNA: TGTGCCAGCAGCCATTCAGGCAGGGATGAAAAACTGTTTTTT.

The CDR3 DNA is TGTGCCAGTCGTTCTACCGGGACAACCTACGAGCAGTACTTC. Translated: CASRSTGTTYEQYF. The genes are TRBV19 and TRBJ2-7, with a weak D call TRBD1 (6 bases). Germline lookup yields CDR1 LNHDA and CDR2 SQIVND (reference sequence). The CDR3 length is 14 residues. Trimming removed 8 bases at V and 2 bases at J, with 16 bases between.

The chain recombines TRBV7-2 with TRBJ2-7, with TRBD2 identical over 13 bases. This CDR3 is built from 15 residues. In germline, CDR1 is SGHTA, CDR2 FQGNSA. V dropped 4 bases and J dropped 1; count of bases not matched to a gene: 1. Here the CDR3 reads CASSWGLAGSYEQYF. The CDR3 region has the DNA TGTGCCAGCAGCTGGGGACTAGCGGGATCCTACGAGCAGTACTTC.